This TCR beta chain was observed in a study of blood T cells in healthy people across ages. Study-wide findings and caveats: Estimates based on one million T cells were treated as lower bounds.

CDR1 is DFQATT, CDR2 SNEGSKA, per germline (reference sequence). The CDR3 consists of 13 residues. V shed 5 bases and J shed 5 bases, with 12 bases lying between them. PCR was performed a second time for about 7 to 11 cycles using a sample-barcoded 5' primer and a J-beta primer mix. Carrying 12 random nucleotides, a template-switch adaptor labeled each individual cDNA molecule. One entry per CDR3 protein, called by TCRdb with MiXCR from the 5' RACE reads. The sample includes roughly 1.6 million distinct CDR3 sequences, 34% seen only once; the top ten take around 11%. Aged roughly 6 to 100, donors were systemically healthy Caucasians from Russia. With respect to this clonotype: Its antigen remains unidentified.

The chain employs TRBV20-1 and TRBJ2-2; D is perhaps TRBD2 (6 bases). Source material: blood. This receptor was taken from a woman in her thirties in good health. The CDR3 is CSAPGLPTGELFF. The CDR3 nucleotides are TGCAGTGCTCCGGGACTCCCTACCGGGGAGCTGTTTTTT.